The 10 T cell receptor beta chains in this list originate from one sample, sequenced in a study of CD8+ T cells in alopecia areata. Following extraction, RNA underwent reverse transcription to cDNA, which served as the sequencing template. The assay was immunoSEQ multiplex PCR, and TCRdb's table has in-frame clones only and misses some. The repertoire holds approximately 180,000 clones, with 50% to 75% as singletons. Treatment of the sample: oral pan-JAK inhibitor, 5-10 mg twice daily. Sequencing used CD4+ T cells sorted from blood, obtained at approximately week 60, from a patient treated with tofacitinib. These receptors all stem from a human donor with alopecia areata.

Only a few counts were recorded for this clone. The rearrangement links TRBV29-1 to TRBJ2-7; D gene unclear. With 4 bases removed from V and 2 bases from J, the gap between germline ends came to 18 bases. This CDR3 is 15 amino acids long. The germline CDR1 and CDR2 sequences are SQVTM and ANQGSEA. The CDR3 bases are TGCAGCGTTGTCCCACAGAATCCTTACACCTACGAGCAGTACTTC. Its translation: CSVVPQNPYTYEQYF.

V gene TRBV19 combines with J gene TRBJ1-5, with D perhaps matching TRBD1 (5 bases). CDR3 length equals 12 residues. From germline, CDR1 is LNHDA and CDR2 SQIVND (reference sequence). Trimming left V 7 bases short and J 7 bases short, with 11 bases between. CDR3 DNA: TGTGCCAGTACAGCGGGGGAGCAGCCCCAGCATTTT. It specifies CASTAGEQPQHF. The full variable domain, rest sourced from reference TRBV19 and TRBJ1-5, is DGGITQSPKYLFRKEGQNVTLSCEQNLNHDAMYWYRQDPGQGLRLIYYSQIVNDFQKGDIAEGYSVSREKKESFPLTVTSAQKNPTAFYLCASTAGEQPQHFGDGTRLSIL.

This clone was seen a single time. This chain links TRBV25-1 with TRBJ1-6; D not certain. Per the germline V gene, CDR1 is MGHDK and CDR2 is SYGVNS. The CDR3 loop spans 15 amino acids. The V end lost 3 bases, the J end lost 10 bases, and 16 bases lay between the germline ends. DNA of the CDR3: TGTGCCAGCAGTGATTGGCAGTCCTACGGATCACCCCTCCACTTT. It encodes CASSDWQSYGSPLHF.

This clone was counted between two and nine times. The V gene is TRBV25-1, the J gene TRBJ2-1; TRBD1 matches 10 bases. J gave up 6 bases and V 6 bases, and 5 bases lay outside the gene matches. CDR3 length equals 14 residues. Germline V gene data show CDR1 as MGHDK and CDR2 as SYGVNS. The CDR3 reads CASRGQGGGNEQFF. Written as DNA, the CDR3 is TGTGCCAGCAGAGGACAGGGGGGTGGCAATGAGCAGTTCTTC.

The chain carries TRBV27 and TRBJ2-7; D remains ambiguous. The CDR3 runs to 15 residues. CDR1 and CDR2 from the germline V gene are MNHEY and SMNVEV (reference sequence). Trimming removed 0 bases from V and 2 bases from J, with 11 bases in between. The CDR3 DNA reads TGTGCCAGCAGTTTATCAGGGCGGTACCCCTACGAGCAGTACTTC. It codes for CASSLSGRYPYEQYF.

The chain combines TRBV7-3 with TRBJ1-2; 8 nucleotides line up with TRBD1. V shed 5 bases, J shed 6 bases, and the junction held 5 bases outside the gene matches. Germline CDR1 reads SGHTA; CDR2 reads FQGTGA. The CDR3 totals 13 residues. The CDR3 nucleotides are TGTGCCAGCAGCCGTAAACAGGGGGATGGCTACACCTTC. Translating it yields CASSRKQGDGYTF.

This chain links TRBV2 with TRBJ1-2; the D gene is possibly TRBD1 (6 bases). The CDR3 has 15 residues. The ends were cut back, 3 bases at V and 7 bases at J, with 18 bases in the middle. Germline CDR1 SNHLY, CDR2 FYNNEI. The CDR3 loop is CASSETGVGGSGYTF. CDR3 coding DNA: TGTGCCAGCAGTGAGACGGGCGTAGGGGGTTCTGGCTACACCTTC.

The J gene is TRBJ2-7, the V gene TRBV29-1; tentatively, D is TRBD2 (6 bases). Germline-derived CDR1 and CDR2 are SQVTM and ANQGSEA. Trimming removed 7 bases at V and 4 bases at J, with 11 bases between. This CDR3 region has 11 residues. The CDR3 region has the DNA TGCAGCGCAGGACTAATATACGAGCAGTACTTC. Translated: CSAGLIYEQYF.

The chain has TRBV7-2 and TRBJ2-1; TRBD2 matches at 8 bases. The CDR3 runs 15 residues. From germline, CDR1 is SGHTA and CDR2 FQGNSA. J was trimmed by 2 bases and V by 5 bases; bases with no gene match: 5. As DNA, the CDR3 is TGTGCCAGCAGCCTGCCGGGAGGGACCTACAATGAGCAGTTCTTC. This gives the protein CASSLPGGTYNEQFF.

The chain couples TRBV30 to TRBJ1-6; the match to TRBD1 covers 8 bases. The CDR3 consists of 12 residues. Germline V gene sequence: CDR1 GTSNPN, CDR2 SVGIG (reference sequence). The J segment lost 6 bases and the V segment lost 7 bases, leaving 2 bases of the junction unmatched. DNA of the CDR3: TGTGCCTCAACAGGGGGTAATTCACCCCTCCACTTT. Protein product: CASTGGNSPLHF.